Sequencing of this T cell receptor (beta chain) was carried out in a study of technical replicates of blood from several donors. Libraries were prepared by immunoSEQ multiplex PCR; TCRdb keeps only in-frame clonotypes and omits some of them. In the table there are 65,000 to 90,000 clones, approximately 90% of which are singletons. CDR1 and CDR2 (germline): LNHDA, SQIVND (reference sequence). V gave up 5 bases and J gave up 2 bases, with 10 bases separating them. The CDR3 has 13 residues. The sample comprised PBMCs. The chain joins TRBV19 to TRBJ2-7; D is unclear. The clonotype originates from a human donor in good health. Some clones in this sample may be carry-over from other donors' samples. The CDR3 is CASSFTVTYEQYF. In DNA, the CDR3 is TGTGCCAGTAGTTTTACAGTTACCTACGAGCAGTACTTC.